Listed below are T cell receptor beta chains from one sample, sequenced in a study of T cell repertoires in cytomegalovirus infection. TCRdb reprocessed the reads with MiXCR, giving one entry per CDR3 protein. The table includes 290,000 or so distinct CDR3 sequences, about 8.8% detected once. The sample taken for sequencing was PBMCs. Receptor source: a human donor in good health (CMV status not recorded). Some clones in this sample may be carry-over from other donors' samples. Both conserved end residues are trimmed from each CDR3.

v_call cdr3_aa
TRBV28 ASTVGRDQPQH
TRBV11-2 ASSSGQDSYNEQF
TRBV7-8 ASSPRFPDTQY
TRBV10-3 AISEFAGGGTDTQY
TRBV10-3 AISAGQGAYNEQF
TRBV15 ATSRDQNQPQH
TRBV7-8 ASSPLRSSSYEQY
TRBV5-5 ASSLDGAGVRNEQF
TRBV28 ASTPLGSTGSYNSPLH
TRBV5-1 ASSPFGQANQPQH
TRBV29-1 SVGQGLNQPQH
TRBV27 ASSLGGGPHYGYT
TRBV7-2 ASSDRDRGRFGELF
TRBV12-3/TRBV12-4 ASSLGSSGTDTQY
TRBV20-1 SASRGGVGNEQF
TRBV7-2 ASSPRVSNQPQH
TRBV11-2 ASNPWADNEQF
TRBV28 ASTPPDRRRYNEQF
TRBV7-2 ASSLAGTGGWRGTEAF
TRBV19 ASTNRPSGAGETQY
TRBV20-1 SARDLGDTQY
TRBV3-1 ASSQDLGTGNSPLH
TRBV28 ASSQDRGGPNYGYT
TRBV29-1 SVGMRDGLYGYT
TRBV28 ASSYLSLGQISGANVLT
TRBV7-9 ASTLVPGQKNIQY
TRBV5-6 ASSIGLTNTGELF
TRBV29-1 SVPGTVNTGELF
TRBV28 ASSFSGASYNEQF
TRBV28 ASSLLAGWTRGEQF
TRBV28 ASSFQGTGRPEAF
TRBV10-3 AIKVTGELF
TRBV5-1 ASSWTGRTEAF
TRBV7-2 ASTVSQNTEAF
TRBV7-2 ASSFRLPEETQY
TRBV7-9 ASSLGSGPSSGANVLT
TRBV7-9 ASNPTGWSELF
TRBV28 ASSPLGAIYNEQF
TRBV29-1 SVGRTNTGELF
TRBV5-1 ASSAGLEYGYT
TRBV7-2 ASSLGASGGPDTQY
TRBV6-2/TRBV6-3 ASSYPTLSEGNRNEQF
TRBV2 ASSGLRTLYQETQY